This T cell receptor beta chain emerged from a study of T-cell reconstitution after alpha-beta-depleted transplantation in children. General study results and limits: Reported findings indicate that, about two months after transplant, alpha-beta T cells came from several hundred expanded clones, which were derived from non-depleted graft cells.

This clonotype was recorded many times. The antigen is undetermined. The CDR3 length is 14 residues. Per the germline V gene, CDR1 is DFQATT and CDR2 is SNEGSKA (reference sequence). Trimming pared 3 bases from V and 4 bases from J, leaving 15 bases between. It was with unique molecular identifiers that the TCRbeta library was prepared. TCRdb reprocessed the PCR reads with MiXCR, giving one entry per CDR3 protein. The profile shows 550,000 to 600,000 distinct CDR3 sequences, roughly 23% of them singletons. The chain joins TRBV20-1 to TRBJ2-5; TRBD2 might be the D (7 bases). The receptor was isolated from a boy less than two years old who had a stem cell transplant for acute myeloid leukemia, so the T cells may come from the graft donor. The input for sequencing was PBMCs, mostly from graft donor cells, taken 360 days after TCRalphabeta/CD19-depleted stem cell transplant. In nucleotides, the CDR3 is TGCAGTGCTAGGACGCGGGGGCTTGGAGAGACCCAGTACTTC. Translation gives CSARTRGLGETQYF.